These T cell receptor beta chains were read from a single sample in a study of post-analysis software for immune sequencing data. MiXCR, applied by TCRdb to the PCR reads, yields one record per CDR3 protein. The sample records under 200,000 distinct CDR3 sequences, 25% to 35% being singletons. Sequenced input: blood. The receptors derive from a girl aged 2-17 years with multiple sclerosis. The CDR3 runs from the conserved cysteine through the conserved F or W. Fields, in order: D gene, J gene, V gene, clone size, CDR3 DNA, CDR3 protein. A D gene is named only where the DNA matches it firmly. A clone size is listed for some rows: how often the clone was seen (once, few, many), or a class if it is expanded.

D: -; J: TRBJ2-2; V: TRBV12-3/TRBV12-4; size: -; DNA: TGTGCCAGCAGTTTTGCCCAGGCATCCGGGGAGCTGTTTTTT; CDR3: CASSFAQASGELFF
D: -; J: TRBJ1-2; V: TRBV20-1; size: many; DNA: TGCAGTGCTAGAGTGAGGGGGGACGATGGCTACACCTTC; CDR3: CSARVRGDDGYTF
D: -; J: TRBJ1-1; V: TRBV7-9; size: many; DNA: TGTGCCAGCAGCTTAGACTTCAGGGATTCGGCTTTCTTT; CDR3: CASSLDFRDSAFF
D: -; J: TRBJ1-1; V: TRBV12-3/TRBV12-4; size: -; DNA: TGTGCCAGCAGTTATCAACCAGGGGTAGGAGCTTTCTTT; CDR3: CASSYQPGVGAFF
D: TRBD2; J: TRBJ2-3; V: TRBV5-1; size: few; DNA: TGCGCCAGCAGCTTTCCCCTTAGCGGGAACACAGATACGCAGTATTTT; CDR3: CASSFPLSGNTDTQYF
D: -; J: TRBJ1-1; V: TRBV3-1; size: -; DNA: TGTGCCAGCAGCCAAGTGGGGCAACACACTGAAGCTTTCTTT; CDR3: CASSQVGQHTEAFF
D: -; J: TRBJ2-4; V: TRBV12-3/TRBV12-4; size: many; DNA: TGTGCCAGCAGTCACCGGGGGGCGGTAGGGGAGAACATTCAGTACTTC; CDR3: CASSHRGAVGENIQYF
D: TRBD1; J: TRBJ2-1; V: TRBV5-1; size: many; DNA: TGCGCCAGCAGCCCCGGGACAGTGTACAATGAGCAGTTCTTC; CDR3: CASSPGTVYNEQFF
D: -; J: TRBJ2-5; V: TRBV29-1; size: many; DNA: TGCAGCGTTGAGGGTTCCAGCGATCAAGAGACCCAGTACTTC; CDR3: CSVEGSSDQETQYF
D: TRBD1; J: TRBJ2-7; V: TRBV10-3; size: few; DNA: TGTGCCATCAGCGCAGATAGCACGGGACAGGAGTCCTACGAGCAGTACTTC; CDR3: CAISADSTGQESYEQYF
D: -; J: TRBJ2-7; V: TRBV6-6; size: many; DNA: TGTGCCAGCACCCCGAGGCAGGCTAAACACTACGAGCAGTACTTC; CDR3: CASTPRQAKHYEQYF
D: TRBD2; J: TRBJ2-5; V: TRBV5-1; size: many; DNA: TGCGCCAGCAGCTTGGGACGGACTAGCGGGAGCAGAGAGACCCAGTACTTC; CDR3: CASSLGRTSGSRETQYF
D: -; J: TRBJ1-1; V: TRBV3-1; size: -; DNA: TGTGCCAGCAGTGAGGGTGGGACTGAAGCTTTCTTT; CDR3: CASSEGGTEAFF
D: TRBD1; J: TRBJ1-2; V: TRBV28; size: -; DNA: TGTGCCAGCAGTTTATTGGGACAGGGCTATGGCTACACCTTC; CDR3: CASSLLGQGYGYTF
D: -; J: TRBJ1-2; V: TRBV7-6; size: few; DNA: TGTGCCAGCAGCTTAGGGACCCGTTATGGCTACACCTTC; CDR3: CASSLGTRYGYTF
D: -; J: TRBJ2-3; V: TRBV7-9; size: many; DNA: TGTGCCAGCAGCCAATCCTCGGTGTCTAGCAACGCAGATACGCAGTATTTT; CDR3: CASSQSSVSSNADTQYF